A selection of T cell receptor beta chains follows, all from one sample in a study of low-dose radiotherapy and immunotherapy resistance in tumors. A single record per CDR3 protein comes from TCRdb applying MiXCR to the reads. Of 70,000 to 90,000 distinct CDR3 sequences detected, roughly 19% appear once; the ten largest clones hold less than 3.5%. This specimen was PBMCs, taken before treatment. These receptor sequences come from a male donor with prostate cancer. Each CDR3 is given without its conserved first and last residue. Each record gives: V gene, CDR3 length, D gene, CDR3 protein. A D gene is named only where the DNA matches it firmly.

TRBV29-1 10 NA SVHDLGTEAF
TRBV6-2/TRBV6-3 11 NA ASSESLGETQY
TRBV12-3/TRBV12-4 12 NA ASSFEFGIAEAF
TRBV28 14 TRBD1 ASRASGTGGFNEQF
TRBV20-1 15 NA SASASLQGKGNQPQH
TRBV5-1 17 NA ASRNDSRGSPSSYNEQF
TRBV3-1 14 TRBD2 ASSHPLTSGDNEQF
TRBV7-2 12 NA ASSLPGGVDTQY
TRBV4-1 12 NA ASSRVTGADEQF
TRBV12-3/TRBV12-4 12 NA ASSFGAQGQPQH
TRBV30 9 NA AWGRFVEAF
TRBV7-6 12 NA ASSLGAGAHEQF
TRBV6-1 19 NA ASRPPGTGQGGEKLFFFFF
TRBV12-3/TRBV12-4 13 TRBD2 ASSLRLAGLETQY
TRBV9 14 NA ASSSTSAAGANVLT
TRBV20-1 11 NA SVEAGFTDTQY
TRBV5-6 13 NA ASSLGGGLNQPQH
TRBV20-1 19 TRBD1 SARIAWGQGVLKSSYNEQF
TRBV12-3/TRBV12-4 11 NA ASSLYTTYGYT
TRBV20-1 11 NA SASGGLYNEQF
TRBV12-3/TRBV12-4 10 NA ASSFFRAEAF
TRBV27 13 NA ASSLVGLSTDTQY
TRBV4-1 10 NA ASSQGGYEQF
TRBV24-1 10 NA ATSDSAGSYT
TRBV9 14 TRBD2 ASSVAGLAGGGEQF
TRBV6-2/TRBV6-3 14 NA ASSYSSVSGYNEQF